Below are 10 T cell receptor beta chains sequenced from a single sample in a study of memory CD4+ T cells and cytomegalovirus serostatus. Single viable CD3+CD4+CD8-CD45RO+ cells were sorted as the memory CD4+ T cells. Method: immunoSEQ multiplex PCR; TCRdb's copy keeps in-frame clones and lacks some. The sample has more than 55,000 clones; roughly 80% are singletons. The sequencing input was memory CD4+ T cells from blood. The receptors shown here come from an adult in good health and CMV-seronegative.

CDR3 bases: TGTGCCAGCAGCCCCCTGCAGGTTACGGGAGAGCAGTACTTC. It yields the protein CASSPLQVTGEQYF. The chain recombines TRBV11-2 with TRBJ2-7, with D possibly TRBD2 on 5 matching bases. The germline gives CDR1 SGHAT, CDR2 FQNNGV. This CDR3 has 14 residues. V was trimmed by 5 bases and J by 7 bases, leaving 18 bases between them.

The chain carries TRBV28 and TRBJ2-7, with TRBD1 as a possible D gene (5 bases). The V and J ends lost 10 bases and 3 bases respectively, with 16 bases between them. Germline V lookup: CDR1 MDHEN, CDR2 SYDVKM. CDR3 length: 13 amino acids. The CDR3 nucleotides read TGTGCCACCGGAAGGGGCAGGGTCTACGAGCAGTACTTC. It encodes CATGRGRVYEQYF.

The chain has TRBV7-9 and TRBJ2-2; 8 nucleotides line up with TRBD1. This CDR3 is 15 amino acids long. V gave up 6 bases and J gave up 7 bases; unmatched junction bases: 10. Per germline, CDR1 SEHNR and CDR2 FQNEAQ (reference sequence). For the CDR3, the DNA is TGTGCCAGCAGTCCGGACAGGGATGGTATCGGGGAGCTGTTTTTT. The encoded protein is CASSPDRDGIGELFF.

V usage is TRBV14 and J usage is TRBJ2-5; either TRBD1 or TRBD2 may fit D (5 bases each). Trimming stripped 0 bases from V and 0 bases from J, with 8 bases between. Germline CDR1 is SGHDN and CDR2 is FVKESK. The CDR3 loop spans 15 amino acids. CDR3 coding DNA: TGTGCCAGCAGCCAAGATTGGGGGAACCAAGAGACCCAGTACTTC. Translation: CASSQDWGNQETQYF.

The gene calls are TRBV2 and TRBJ2-3, with 11 bases identical to TRBD1. This CDR3 spans 14 amino acids. J gave up 4 bases and V 6 bases, and 3 bases lay outside the gene matches. Germline CDR1 reads SNHLY; CDR2 reads FYNNEI. DNA for the CDR3: TGTGCCAGCAGGCGGACAGGGGGCGCAGATACGCAGTATTTT. Its translation is CASRRTGGADTQYF.

The chain employs TRBV11-2 and TRBJ2-7, with D maybe TRBD1 (5 bases). The V gene lost 5 bases and the J gene lost 3 bases, with 11 bases spanning the gap. The germline gives CDR1 SGHAT, CDR2 FQNNGV. This CDR3 has 13 residues. This CDR3 reads CASSLTTDYEQYF. CDR3 nucleotides: TGTGCCAGCAGCCTAACGACAGACTACGAGCAGTACTTC.

The V gene is TRBV5-1, the J gene TRBJ1-4; D gene ambiguous. Between the trimmed V and J ends, which lost 0 bases and 9 bases, there was a span of 12 bases. Per germline, CDR1 SGHRS and CDR2 YFSETQ. The CDR3 consists of 14 residues. Here the CDR3 DNA reads TGCGCCAGCAGCTTGGTTCAGGACGGTAAAAAACTGTTTTTT. Translation gives CASSLVQDGKKLFF.

The chain combines TRBV10-3 with TRBJ1-6; 8 nucleotides align to TRBD1. The J segment lost 10 bases and the V segment lost 4 bases, leaving 9 bases of the junction unmatched. This CDR3 is built from 15 residues. The germline V gene has CDR1 ENHRY and CDR2 SYGVKD. The CDR3 spells CAISGSQGVRSPLHF. The CDR3 DNA is TGTGCCATCAGTGGATCACAGGGGGTGCGCTCACCCCTCCACTTT.

V usage is TRBV7-3 and J usage is TRBJ1-1; D might be TRBD1 (6 bases). The V end was cut by 3 bases, the J end by 5 bases, with 22 bases between. The CDR3 has 17 residues. The V gene's germline CDR1 is SGHTA and CDR2 FQGTGA. The DNA of the CDR3 is TGTGCCAGCAGCTTTTACCCCCGGGAGGCAGGGGAGACTGAAGCTTTCTTT. Translating it yields CASSFYPREAGETEAFF.

The chain carries TRBV7-9 and TRBJ2-3; D may be TRBD2 (5 bases). The CDR3 covers 15 residues. From germline, CDR1 is SEHNR and CDR2 FQNEAQ (reference sequence). The V and J ends lost 3 bases and 0 bases respectively, with 10 bases between them. The CDR3 loop reads CASSLTGGSTDTQYF. CDR3 coding DNA: TGTGCCAGCAGCTTGACGGGCGGGAGCACAGATACGCAGTATTTT.